This TCR beta chain is from a study of PD-1 blockade in classical Hodgkin lymphoma. This table comes from immunoSEQ multiplex PCR, and its TCRdb copy is limited to in-frame clones, with some not included. Here the sample spans 16,000 or so clones, around 81% being singletons. This clone was seen a handful of times. The patients all showed relapse after autologous stem cell transplantation, while their brentuximab vedotin exposure varied. Out of thawed PBMCs, magnetic negative selection purified CD4+ T cells. Complete response, partial response or progressive disease was each patient's best response. V lost 6 bases and J lost 7, with 18 bases in between. Germline V gene lookup returns CDR1 SEHNR and CDR2 FQNEAQ (reference sequence). CDR3 length: 14 residues.

This receptor was identified in a human donor with classical Hodgkin lymphoma. The J gene is TRBJ1-2, the V gene TRBV7-9; D is possibly TRBD1 (5 bases). Here the sequenced sample was CD4+ T cells from blood, taken at baseline. CDR3 protein: CASSSKAGEAGYTF. The CDR3, as DNA: TGTGCCAGCAGTTCGAAAGCGGGGGAAGCTGGCTACACCTTC.